The rows below give T cell receptor beta chains drawn from one sample of a study of radiation and T cells in renal cell carcinoma. Data came from immunoSEQ multiplex PCR; TCRdb stores just in-frame clones and leaves some out. The data contain about 83,000 clones, around four fifths of them singletons. The material was blood, obtained from a patient whose treatment included radiotherapy and nephrectomy. These receptors were collected from an older woman with renal cell carcinoma. CDR3s leave out the opening cysteine and the closing phenylalanine or tryptophan. The order of the fields is CDR3 length, V gene, J gene, CDR3 protein.

13,TRBV5-1,TRBJ1-6,ASSLRTGRDSPLH
13,TRBV7-9,TRBJ2-7,ATSGGPRRLYEQY
14,TRBV7-2,TRBJ2-1,ASSLTRQGAGNEQF
10,TRBV28,TRBJ2-7,ASSTDRGEQY
12,TRBV14,TRBJ2-2,ASSQLRDVGELF
12,TRBV5-1,TRBJ2-7,ASSPRPGHYEQY
13,TRBV28,TRBJ2-1,ASSYPGQGYNEQF
12,TRBV6-1,TRBJ2-5,ASRTLGGFETQY
15,TRBV23-1,TRBJ1-3,ASSQFPVGFVGNTIY
9,TRBV20-1,TRBJ2-7,SARDNNEQY
12,TRBV14,TRBJ2-7,ASSPGSGNYEQY
14,TRBV5-1,TRBJ1-1,ASSLALGGTNTEAF